One sample yielded the 14 T cell receptor beta chains listed below, sequenced in a study of OX40 agonist ivuxolimab in advanced cancers. Libraries were prepared by immunoSEQ multiplex PCR; TCRdb keeps only in-frame clonotypes and omits some of them. The profile shows over 55,000 clones, 70% to 85% of them singletons. The source was CD4+ or CD8+ T cells sorted from blood, collected in a trial of the OX40 agonist ivuxolimab. These receptor sequences come from an adult with an advanced solid tumor such as melanoma, head and neck, liver or kidney cancer.

The chain recombines TRBV5-1 with TRBJ1-5; D remains unclear. Germline V lookup: CDR1 SGHRS, CDR2 YFSETQ. Trimming took off 0 bases at V and 1 base at J, with 8 bases between the two ends. CDR3 size: 15 residues. The CDR3 loop is CASSLEGMSNQPQHF. The DNA of the CDR3 is TGCGCCAGCAGCTTGGAGGGCATGAGCAATCAGCCCCAGCATTTT.

This clone has just one count. This sequence joins TRBV4-1 and TRBJ2-5, with 8 bases fitting TRBD2. The trim removed 1 base at V and 2 bases at J, leaving 0 bases unmatched. CDR3 size: 14 residues. The germline V gene has CDR1 MGHRA and CDR2 YSYEKL. CDR3 in amino acids: CASSQGLAQETQYF. Written as DNA, the CDR3 is TGCGCCAGCAGCCAAGGACTAGCGCAAGAGACCCAGTACTTC.

The chain uses TRBV7-2 and TRBJ2-3; D is possibly TRBD1 (5 bases). V was pared by 3 bases and J by 4 bases, with 11 bases between. CDR1 is SGHTA and CDR2 is FQGNSA in the germline V gene. The CDR3 is 14 amino acids. The CDR3 loop reads CASSLGSGPDTQYF. The CDR3 DNA reads TGTGCCAGCAGCTTGGGATCAGGGCCAGATACGCAGTATTTT.

This clone was seen only a few times. In DNA, the CDR3 is TGTGCCAGCAGTTACTCCCAGGGGGATACGCCCCAGCATTTT. Translating gives CASSYSQGDTPQHF. The V and J genes are TRBV6-5 and TRBJ1-5, with 7 positions matching TRBD1. Germline CDR1 MNHEY, CDR2 SVGAGI. After removal of 0 bases from V and 9 bases from J, the junction contained 5 bases not matched to a gene. This CDR3 is built from 14 residues.

The chain joins TRBV15 to TRBJ2-1; D remains unclear. The germline gives CDR1 LNHNV, CDR2 YYDKDF (reference sequence). Deletions cut 7 bases from V and 5 bases from J, with 15 bases between. The CDR3 totals 14 residues. The CDR3 here is CATKQNLGDNEQFF. Here the CDR3 DNA reads TGTGCCACCAAACAAAATCTTGGTGACAATGAGCAGTTCTTC.

The chain has TRBV7-2 and TRBJ1-5, with TRBD1 identical over 7 bases. The V gene end was trimmed by 2 bases and the J gene end by 7 bases; junction bases not matched to a gene: 5. The CDR3 is made up of 14 amino acids. Germline CDR1 is SGHTA and CDR2 is FQGNSA. The CDR3 DNA reads TGTGCCAGCAGCTTAACAAGACAGGGCCAGCCCCAGCATTTT. Its translation: CASSLTRQGQPQHF.

The chain uses TRBV7-8 and TRBJ2-3; 14 nucleotides agree with TRBD2. CDR3 length: 16 residues. The germline V gene has CDR1 SGHVS and CDR2 FQNEAQ. Trimming took 7 bases from V and 4 from J; bases not matched to a gene: 7. The chain's CDR3 is CASMPRLAGGPDTQYF. The DNA of the CDR3 is TGTGCCAGCATGCCAAGACTAGCGGGAGGGCCAGATACGCAGTATTTT.

This chain uses TRBV6-6 with TRBJ2-2; TRBD2 matches 13 bases. The germline V gene encodes CDR1 MNHNY and CDR2 SVGAGI (reference sequence). The CDR3 spans 15 residues. After removal of 6 bases from V and 8 bases from J, the junction contained 6 bases not matched to a gene. CDR3 DNA: TGTGCCAGCAGGAGGACTAGCGGGAGAACGGGGGAGCTGTTTTTT. Translation gives CASRRTSGRTGELFF.

The chain has TRBV2 and TRBJ2-5; TRBD2 aligns across 7 bases. CDR1 and CDR2 from the germline V gene are SNHLY and FYNNEI. The CDR3 extends over 13 amino acids. Trimming removed 6 bases from V and 2 bases from J; junction bases left unmatched: 3. CDR3 residues: CASSSGLQETQYF. The CDR3 bases are TGTGCCAGCAGCTCGGGACTACAAGAGACCCAGTACTTC.

The sample holds a few counts of this clone. The chain carries TRBV4-1 and TRBJ2-7; 14 bases agree with TRBD2. The junction had 11 bases not matched to a gene; V was cut back by 4 bases and J by 3 bases. The V gene's germline CDR1 is MGHRA and CDR2 YSYEKL. This CDR3 is built from 18 residues. The CDR3 loop reads CASSRAGTSGSGLYEQYF. In DNA form, the CDR3 reads TGCGCCAGCAGCCGCGCCGGGACTAGCGGGAGTGGGCTCTACGAGCAGTACTTC.

This chain uses TRBV2 with TRBJ2-1; 14 bases map to TRBD2. Germline V gene sequence: CDR1 SNHLY, CDR2 FYNNEI. The V gene end was trimmed by 8 bases and the J gene end by 0 bases; junction bases not matched to a gene: 21. The CDR3 has 22 amino acids. The CDR3 sequence: CASGGRNTLGLAGGSSYNEQFF. CDR3 DNA: TGTGCCAGCGGGGGCCGGAATACCCTTGGACTAGCGGGAGGTAGCTCCTACAATGAGCAGTTCTTC.

The V and J genes are TRBV5-1 and TRBJ2-2, with D possibly called TRBD1 or TRBD2 (5 bases each). There are 15 residues in the CDR3. Trimming removed 4 bases at V and 3 bases at J, with 13 bases between. Germline CDR1 and CDR2: SGHRS and YFSETQ. The chain's CDR3 is CASSLRDPYTGELFF. The DNA for the CDR3 is TGCGCCAGCAGCCTTCGGGACCCTTACACCGGGGAGCTGTTTTTT.

This chain links TRBV4-2 with TRBJ2-3; D unresolved. This CDR3 spans 15 amino acids. V gave up 3 bases and J gave up 4 bases, with 14 bases separating them. Germline CDR1 and CDR2: LGHNA and YNFKEQ. The CDR3 spells CASSQPDLESDTQYF. The CDR3 nucleotides read TGTGCCAGCAGCCAGCCCGACTTGGAGTCAGATACGCAGTATTTT.

The rearrangement joins TRBV7-9 to TRBJ2-2; the D gene is possibly TRBD2 (6 bases). Germline V lookup: CDR1 SEHNR, CDR2 FQNEAQ (reference sequence). The CDR3 sequence is 13 residues long. Trimming removed 5 bases from V and 6 bases from J, with 10 bases in between. CDR3 loop: CASSRAGSGELFF. The DNA of the CDR3 is TGTGCCAGCAGCAGGGCGGGGTCCGGGGAGCTGTTTTTT.